This T cell receptor beta chain emerged from a study of beta chain features in type 1 diabetes. Overall study findings and caveats: There was a moderate but significant shortening of TCRB CDR3s in all four CD4+ subsets of Type 1 diabetes patients. There were fewer insertions and more deletions at the VDJ junctions of type 1 diabetes patients. It was among patients, rather than healthy donors, that naive, central memory and Treg TCRB repertoires appeared more similar.

About this clone itself: The antigen remains undetermined.

Isolated RNA was reverse transcribed in full, so expressed TCRB transcripts were sequenced. TCRdb keeps only in-frame clones here, not all; method: immunoSEQ multiplex PCR. This table has approximately 250,000 clones, 24% appearing once. Roughly 110 mL of blood, on average, came from one heparinised draw per donor. CD4+ naive, central memory, regulatory and stem cell-like memory subsets were isolated by sorting on CD45RO/CCR7/CD25/CD127/CD95/CD27. CDR1 is MDHEN, CDR2 SYDVKM, per germline. J was trimmed by 3 bases and V by 6 bases; bases with no gene match: 9. CDR3 length equals 15 residues. The receptor's source is a woman in her 30s with type 1 diabetes. The material sequenced was naive CD4+ T cells from blood. The chain recombines TRBV28 with TRBJ2-5; 8 bases line up with TRBD1. In nucleotides, the CDR3 is TGTGCCAGCAGCATCGGCGGACAGGGCGAAGAGACCCAGTACTTC. Its protein product is CASSIGGQGEETQYF.